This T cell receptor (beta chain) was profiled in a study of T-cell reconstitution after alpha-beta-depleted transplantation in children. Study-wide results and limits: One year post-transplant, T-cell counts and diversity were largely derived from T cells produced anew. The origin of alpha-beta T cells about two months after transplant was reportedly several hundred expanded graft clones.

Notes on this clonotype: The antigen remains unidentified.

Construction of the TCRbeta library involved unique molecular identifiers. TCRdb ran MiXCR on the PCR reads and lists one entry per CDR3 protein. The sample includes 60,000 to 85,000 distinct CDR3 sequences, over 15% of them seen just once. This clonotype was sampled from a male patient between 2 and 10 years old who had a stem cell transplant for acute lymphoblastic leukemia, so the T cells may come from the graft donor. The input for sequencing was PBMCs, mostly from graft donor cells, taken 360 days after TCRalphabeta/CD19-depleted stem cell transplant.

CDR3 loop: CASSSGGLYNEQFF. The CDR3 DNA is TGCGCCAGCAGCTCCGGGGGCCTCTACAATGAGCAGTTCTTC. V gene TRBV5-1 combines with J gene TRBJ2-1; D is possibly TRBD1 or TRBD2 (6 bases each). The V end was cut by 3 bases, the J end by 3 bases, with 10 bases between. The CDR3 consists of 14 residues. CDR1 is SGHRS and CDR2 is YFSETQ in the germline V gene.